The TCR beta chain under discussion was sequenced for a study of regulatory T cells in long-lasting Graves disease. CDR3 regions were amplified by Arm-PCR using iRepertoire HTBI primers to build TCR beta libraries. TCRdb used MiXCR to reprocess the multiplex PCR reads, holding one entry per CDR3 protein. The sample shows about 460,000 distinct CDR3 sequences, approximately 22% of them seen only once. Germline CDR1 and CDR2: DFQATT and SNEGSKA (reference sequence). This CDR3 has 13 amino acids. Trimming removed 2 bases from V and 5 bases from J, with 9 bases in between. Study-level findings and limits: Among samples with persistent disease, TRBV28, TRBJ1-2 and TRBJ2-5 were favored. The researchers studied only peripheral blood, not thyroid tissue.

As for time point: persistent/refractory GD, antithyroid drugs over 5 years with positive TRAb. Researchers made the TCR library from RNA that was extracted from PBMCs. Notes on this clonotype: Its target is not known.

The source of this sequence is a female donor with Graves disease. V and J are TRBV20-1 and TRBJ2-2; D remains ambiguous. The source material was peripheral blood mononuclear cells (PBMCs), sampled when the disease was refractory, from a patient treated with antithyroid drugs. The CDR3: CSARNRRTGELFF. CDR3 DNA: TGCAGTGCTAGAAATCGTCGGACCGGGGAGCTGTTTTTT.